One and the same sample provided the 12 T cell receptor beta chains below, sequenced in a study of T cell responses to AZD1222 COVID-19 vaccine. TCRdb's table, derived via immunoSEQ multiplex PCR, lists solely in-frame clones and lacks some. The data contain approximately 75,000 clones, almost 90% of them singletons. Specimen: peripheral blood, collected 28 days after the second AZD1222 dose. All receptors come from an adult who received the AZD1222 COVID-19 vaccine.

This sequence joins TRBV12-5 and TRBJ2-1; D might be TRBD1 or TRBD2, each matching 5 bases. The CDR3 is 13 residues long. V was pared by 7 bases and J by 5 bases, with 12 bases between. Germline CDR1 is LGHNT and CDR2 is FRNRAP. CDR3 residues: CASVGTGHNEQFF. In DNA, the CDR3 is TGTGCTAGTGTTGGGACGGGCCACAATGAGCAGTTCTTC.

The V call is TRBV5-4, the J call TRBJ1-2; no reliable D call. Looked up from germline, CDR1 is SGHNT and CDR2 is YYREEE (reference sequence). V gave up 1 base and J gave up 4 bases, with 11 bases separating them. The length of the CDR3 is 14 residues. CDR3 bases: TGTGCCAGCAGCTTGTTGGAGGCCCTCTATGGCTACACCTTC. It specifies CASSLLEALYGYTF.

The J gene is TRBJ2-7, the V gene TRBV5-1; 8 positions match TRBD1. Germline CDR1 is SGHRS and CDR2 is YFSETQ. The V segment lost 2 bases and the J segment 5 bases; nucleotides outside the gene matches: 6. This CDR3 spans 14 amino acids. The CDR3, as DNA: TGCGCCAGCAGCTTCGGACAGGGCGGTCACGAGCAGTACTTC. It codes for CASSFGQGGHEQYF.

J is TRBJ1-1 and V is TRBV21-1; TRBD1 is the table's D call and was not checked against the DNA. TRBV21-1 is a listed pseudogene. The CDR3 length is 16 residues. CDR3 bases: TGTGCCAGCAGCAAAGGGAAGACAGGCCAGAACACTGAAGCTTTCTTT. It codes for CASSKGKTGQNTEAFF.

This chain links TRBV20-1 with TRBJ2-5; a weak D match, TRBD2 (5 bases). Trimming pared 3 bases from V and 2 bases from J, leaving 16 bases between. Germline CDR1 DFQATT, CDR2 SNEGSKA (reference sequence). The CDR3 sequence is 15 residues long. This chain's CDR3 is CSASPSGRQQETQYF. The CDR3 bases are TGCAGTGCTAGTCCTTCGGGAAGGCAACAAGAGACCCAGTACTTC.

The V gene is TRBV10-3, the J gene TRBJ2-7, with TRBD1 as a possible D gene (6 bases). The CDR3 is 15 residues long. CDR1 and CDR2 (germline): ENHRY, SYGVKD. Deletions cut 3 bases from V and 4 bases from J, with 16 bases between. CDR3 sequence (DNA): TGTGCCATCAGTGACAAAGGGCAGGGGCCTTACGAGCAGTACTTC. The encoded protein is CAISDKGQGPYEQYF.

CDR3 nucleotide sequence: TGTGCCTGGAGTCCCGGGACAGGGGGCAATCAGCCCCAGCATTTT. It codes for CAWSPGTGGNQPQHF. The V gene is TRBV30, the J gene TRBJ1-5; 10 positions agree with TRBD1. J gave up 2 bases and V 2 bases, and 3 bases lay outside the gene matches. The CDR3 has 15 amino acids. Germline-derived CDR1 and CDR2 are GTSNPN and SVGIG (reference sequence).

This chain links TRBV24-1 with TRBJ2-3; TRBD2 matches 9 bases. The CDR3 length is 17 residues. The ends lost 4 bases at V and 2 bases at J; junction bases unmatched: 9. The germline CDR1 and CDR2 sequences are KGHDR and SFDVKD. The CDR3 region has the DNA TGTGCCACCAGTGACTACATAGCGGGGGCCCACACAGATACGCAGTATTTT. Amino acids: CATSDYIAGAHTDTQYF.

CDR3 coding DNA: TGTGCCAGCAGCTTAGGGGCCAGCGAAACAGATACGCAGTATTTT. Translation gives CASSLGASETDTQYF. The chain has TRBV5-4 and TRBJ2-3; tentative D call: TRBD1 (5 bases). In germline, CDR1 is SGHNT, CDR2 YYREEE (reference sequence). The V and J ends lost 2 bases and 3 bases respectively, with 13 bases between them. CDR3 length equals 15 residues.

The rearrangement links TRBV6-4 to TRBJ2-5, with D perhaps given as TRBD1 or TRBD2 (5 bases each). CDR1 and CDR2 from the germline V gene are MRHNA and SNTAGT. V was pared by 1 base and J by 9 bases, with 21 bases between. The CDR3 is made up of 16 amino acids. CDR3 sequence: CASSDCPGRSMKAQYF. The CDR3 coding sequence is TGTGCCAGCAGTGACTGTCCGGGACGGTCGATGAAGGCCCAGTACTTC.

The rearrangement links TRBV12-3 or TRBV12-4 to TRBJ1-1, with TRBD1 as a possible D gene (5 bases). This CDR3 region has 13 residues. Trimming shortened V by 6 bases and J by 4 bases, and 12 bases separated the two germline ends. Here the CDR3 DNA reads TGTGCCAGCAGCGGGGGGGGAGGCACTGAAGCTTTCTTT. Protein product: CASSGGGGTEAFF.

This chain links TRBV19 with TRBJ1-6, with D possibly matching TRBD1 (5 bases). The length of the CDR3 is 12 residues. V lost 9 bases and J lost 8, with 11 bases in between. Germline assignment: CDR1 LNHDA and CDR2 SQIVND (reference sequence). This chain's CDR3 is CASKGNYSPLHF. In DNA, the CDR3 is TGTGCCAGCAAGGGGAACTATTCACCCCTCCACTTT. Filled out from reference TRBV19 and TRBJ1-6, the complete variable domain reads DGGITQSPKYLFRKEGQNVTLSCEQNLNHDAMYWYRQDPGQGLRLIYYSQIVNDFQKGDIAEGYSVSREKKESFPLTVTSAQKNPTAFYLCASKGNYSPLHFGNGTRLTVT.